One sample yielded the 26 T cell receptor beta chains listed below, sequenced in a study of OX40 agonist ivuxolimab in advanced cancers. Repertoires were generated with immunoSEQ multiplex PCR, while TCRdb's copy carries only in-frame clones and drops some. The sample holds around 86,000 clones, 85% to 95% seen once. Material: CD4+ or CD8+ T cells sorted from blood, obtained in a trial of the OX40 agonist ivuxolimab. The receptors derive from an adult with an advanced solid tumor such as melanoma, head and neck, liver or kidney cancer.

The V and J genes are TRBV7-9 and TRBJ2-7, with D possibly TRBD2 on 6 matching bases. V was trimmed by 5 bases and J by 5 bases, leaving 13 bases between them. The CDR3 sequence is 13 residues long. Germline V gene data show CDR1 as SEHNR and CDR2 as FQNEAQ (reference sequence). The CDR3 here is CASSEGTSHEQYF. The CDR3 DNA reads as TGTGCCAGCAGCGAAGGGACTTCGCACGAGCAGTACTTC.

This chain uses TRBV7-3 with TRBJ2-1; TRBD2 aligns across 10 bases. The trim removed 2 bases at V and 8 bases at J, leaving 15 bases unmatched. The V gene's germline CDR1 is SGHTA and CDR2 FQGTGA. The CDR3 spans 18 residues. The CDR3 DNA reads TGTGCCAGCAGCTTATGGTCTAGCGGGAGTGGTTCCCGGGATGAGCAGTTCTTC. It is translated as CASSLWSSGSGSRDEQFF.

This chain uses TRBV27 with TRBJ2-7, with D tentatively TRBD1 (6 bases). CDR3 length: 15 amino acids. The germline V and J ends were trimmed by 4 bases and 3 bases, with 16 bases remaining between them. Germline values: CDR1 MNHEY, CDR2 SMNVEV (reference sequence). This CDR3 is CASSSGPGHFYEQYF. The CDR3 bases are TGTGCCAGCAGTTCCGGCCCGGGACACTTCTACGAGCAGTACTTC.

The chain recombines TRBV10-3 with TRBJ2-6, with a weak D call TRBD2 (6 bases). The CDR3 is 15 residues long. V was shortened by 10 bases and J by 2 bases, with 15 bases between the two germline ends. Germline V gene sequence: CDR1 ENHRY, CDR2 SYGVKD. Written as DNA, the CDR3 is TGTGCCACTCAAGGAGGGATTACTGGGGCCAACGTCCTGACTTTC. This sequence encodes CATQGGITGANVLTF.

The chain has TRBV7-9 and TRBJ1-6; D unclear. V was trimmed by 6 bases and J by 7 bases, leaving 10 bases between them. The CDR3 runs to 13 residues. CDR1 is SEHNR, CDR2 FQNEAQ, per germline (reference sequence). The CDR3 DNA follows: TGTGCCAGCAGGACGGGGATAAATTCACCCCTCCACTTT. Encoded protein: CASRTGINSPLHF.

V and J are TRBV7-9 and TRBJ1-2; no firm D call. With 5 bases removed from V and 4 bases from J, the gap between germline ends came to 11 bases. Per the germline V gene, CDR1 is SEHNR and CDR2 is FQNEAQ (reference sequence). The CDR3 is made up of 13 amino acids. The DNA for the CDR3 is TGTGCCAGCAGCCCCGGCGCGTCCTATGGCTACACCTTC. Amino acids: CASSPGASYGYTF.

The J gene is TRBJ1-2, the V gene TRBV9, with D tentatively TRBD1 (5 bases). The CDR3 length is 14 residues. V lost 0 bases, J lost 5 bases, and 11 bases lay in between. The V gene's germline CDR1 is SGDLS and CDR2 YYNGEE. This chain's CDR3 is CASSVDGGGYGYTF. CDR3 DNA: TGTGCCAGCAGCGTAGACGGGGGTGGGTATGGCTACACCTTC.

This clone was counted only a few times. The chain carries TRBV11-2 and TRBJ2-7; D remains ambiguous. The germline V gene has CDR1 SGHAT and CDR2 FQNNGV. CDR3 length equals 11 residues. V was cut by 5 bases and J by 0 bases, with 2 bases left in between. CDR3 nucleotides: TGTGCCAGCAGCGTCTCCTACGAGCAGTACTTC. Protein: CASSVSYEQYF.

The gene calls are TRBV19 and TRBJ2-7; D might be TRBD2 (6 bases). V lost 8 bases and J 5 bases, leaving 16 bases between the germline ends. Per germline, CDR1 LNHDA and CDR2 SQIVND (reference sequence). This CDR3 region has 13 residues. The CDR3 loop is CASSGGRRDEQYF. Here the CDR3 DNA reads TGTGCCAGTTCCGGGGGTCGACGAGACGAGCAGTACTTC.

This chain links TRBV6-6 with TRBJ1-2, with a weak D call TRBD1 (5 bases). V lost 3 bases and J lost 8, with 19 bases in between. The germline V gene has CDR1 MNHNY and CDR2 SVGAGI (reference sequence). This CDR3 comprises 15 residues. CDR3 amino acids: CASSYYRGFLGGYTF. The CDR3, as DNA: TGTGCCAGCAGTTATTACCGGGGCTTCCTGGGGGGCTACACCTTC.

The CDR3 region is CASSFENTGELFF. The CDR3 nucleotides are TGTGCCAGCAGCTTTGAGAACACCGGGGAGCTGTTTTTT. The J gene is TRBJ2-2, the V gene TRBV5-4, with unresolved D. Per the germline V gene, CDR1 is SGHNT and CDR2 is YYREEE (reference sequence). The length of the CDR3 is 13 residues. Trimming took off 2 bases at V and 1 base at J, with 3 bases between the two ends.

This chain uses TRBV4-1 with TRBJ1-4; maybe TRBD1 (5 bases). The CDR3 is 17 amino acids. Trimming shortened V by 4 bases and J by 0 bases, and 15 bases separated the two germline ends. Germline V gene lookup returns CDR1 MGHRA and CDR2 YSYEKL. Here the CDR3 DNA reads TGCGCCAGCAGCCCCTCCGGGGCTCTTGCAACTAATGAAAAACTGTTTTTT. Translating it yields CASSPSGALATNEKLFF.

The rearrangement joins TRBV27 to TRBJ2-6, with D tentatively TRBD1 (6 bases). The CDR3 has 15 amino acids. Germline V gives CDR1 MNHEY, CDR2 SMNVEV (reference sequence). Trimming removed 0 bases from V and 4 bases from J, with 7 bases in between. The CDR3 sequence: CASSLSGTGANVLTF. In DNA form, the CDR3 reads TGTGCCAGCAGTTTATCCGGGACAGGGGCCAACGTCCTGACTTTC. The variable domain in full, with the rest retrieved from reference TRBV27 and TRBJ2-6, is EAQVTQNPRYLITVTGKKLTVTCSQNMNHEYMSWYRQDPGLGLRQIYYSMNVEVTDKGDVPEGYKVSRKEKRNFPLILESPSPNQTSLYFCASSLSGTGANVLTFGAGSRLTVL.

The chain employs TRBV5-5 and TRBJ1-2, with a possible D match to TRBD1 (6 bases). Between the trimmed V and J ends, which lost 0 bases and 4 bases, there was a span of 13 bases. This CDR3 is built from 15 residues. In germline, CDR1 is SGHKS, CDR2 YYEKEE (reference sequence). The CDR3 region is CASSLEGGTVYGYTF. Written as DNA, the CDR3 is TGTGCCAGCAGCTTGGAGGGGGGAACGGTCTATGGCTACACCTTC.

This chain connects TRBV28 to TRBJ2-1; 11 bases map to TRBD2. The CDR3 consists of 13 residues. CDR1 and CDR2 from the germline V gene are MDHEN and SYDVKM. V was pared by 5 bases and J by 15 bases, with 9 bases of the junction left unmatched. CDR3 DNA: TGTGCCAGCAGTGTTAGCGGGAGGGCGAGTGGGTTCTTC. Translation: CASSVSGRASGFF.

This rearrangement joins TRBV7-3 to TRBJ2-1; D is possibly TRBD1 (6 bases). The V gene's germline CDR1 is SGHTA and CDR2 FQGTGA. V lost 2 bases and J lost 3, with 8 bases in between. There are 14 residues in the CDR3. CDR3 nucleotides: TGTGCCAGCAGCTTAGCGGACAGCTACAATGAGCAGTTCTTC. Amino acid sequence: CASSLADSYNEQFF.

The chain carries TRBV2 and TRBJ1-1; D perhaps matches TRBD1 (5 bases). This CDR3 has 13 amino acids. Trimming shortened V by 4 bases and J by 6 bases, and 12 bases separated the two germline ends. CDR1 and CDR2 from the germline V gene are SNHLY and FYNNEI. The CDR3 region has the DNA TGTGCCAGCAGTGGGGGGGACTCCCCTGAAGCTTTCTTT. This gives the protein CASSGGDSPEAFF. Complete variable domain (other parts from reference TRBV2 and TRBJ1-1): EPEVTQTPSHQVTQMGQEVILRCVPISNHLYFYWYRQILGQKVEFLVSFYNNEISEKSEIFDDQFSVERPDGSNFTLKIRSTKLEDSAMYFCASSGGDSPEAFFGQGTRLTVV.

In nucleotides, the CDR3 is TGTGCCAGCAGCTCTCACAGGGACACCATATATTTT. Amino acids: CASSSHRDTIYF. The J gene is TRBJ1-3, the V gene TRBV7-8, with TRBD1 as a possible D gene (6 bases). With 4 bases removed from V and 8 bases from J, the gap between germline ends came to 9 bases. The CDR3 spans 12 residues. Germline assignment: CDR1 SGHVS and CDR2 FQNEAQ.

This clone came up a few times. The rearrangement joins TRBV11-2 to TRBJ1-1, with D uncertain. This CDR3 has 10 amino acids. In germline, CDR1 is SGHAT, CDR2 FQNNGV. V gave up 5 bases and J gave up 8 bases, with 6 bases separating them. The CDR3 coding sequence is TGTGCCAGCAGCGGGAAAGAAGCTTTCTTT. Translation: CASSGKEAFF.

The chain recombines TRBV27 with TRBJ2-1, with 13 bases matching TRBD2. The CDR3 has 15 residues. Trimming cost V 5 bases and J 4 bases; bases outside gene matches: 2. CDR1 is MNHEY and CDR2 is SMNVEV in the germline V gene (reference sequence). DNA of the CDR3: TGTGCCAGCAGTCCGGGACTAGCGGGATACAATGAGCAGTTCTTC. Amino acid sequence: CASSPGLAGYNEQFF.

The V gene is TRBV13, the J gene TRBJ2-7, with D possibly being TRBD1 (5 bases). V shed 4 bases and J shed 0 bases, with 16 bases lying between them. Germline-derived CDR1 and CDR2 are PRHDT and FYEKMQ (reference sequence). The CDR3 runs 16 residues. This CDR3 reads CASSYTKGWSSYEQYF. In DNA form, the CDR3 reads TGTGCCAGCAGCTATACCAAGGGGTGGAGCTCCTACGAGCAGTACTTC.

V usage is TRBV7-9 and J usage is TRBJ2-7; 8 bases are a match to TRBD2. The ends lost 5 bases at V and 5 bases at J; junction bases unmatched: 8. Per germline, CDR1 SEHNR and CDR2 FQNEAQ (reference sequence). The CDR3 has 14 amino acids. This CDR3 is CASSTPGGDDEQYF. In DNA, the CDR3 is TGTGCCAGCAGCACCCCGGGGGGGGACGACGAGCAGTACTTC. Together with reference TRBV7-9 and TRBJ2-7, the CDR3 gives the full variable domain: DTGVSQNPRHKITKRGQNVTFRCDPISEHNRLYWYRQTLGQGPEFLTYFQNEAQLEKSRLLSDRFSAERPKGSFSTLEIQRTEQGDSAMYLCASSTPGGDDEQYFGPGTRLTVT.

The DNA for the CDR3 is TGTGCCAGCAGCTTGTGGTTTAGCGGGAGTCAGCTTGAGCAGTTCTTC. Translated: CASSLWFSGSQLEQFF. This chain joins TRBV5-6 and TRBJ2-1; 9 bases map to TRBD2. The CDR3 length is 16 residues. J was trimmed by 9 bases and V by 1 base; bases with no gene match: 11. Germline CDR1 reads SGHDT; CDR2 reads YYEEEE. Using reference TRBV5-6 and TRBJ2-1 for the parts outside the CDR3, the full variable domain is DAGVTQSPTHLIKTRGQQVTLRCSPKSGHDTVSWYQQALGQGPQFIFQYYEEEERQRGNFPDRFSGHQFPNYSSELNVNALLLGDSALYLCASSLWFSGSQLEQFFGPGTRLTVL.

The V call is TRBV9, the J call TRBJ2-7; TRBD2 aligns across 11 bases. The CDR3 is made up of 18 amino acids. Germline V CDR1 and CDR2: SGDLS, YYNGEE. The V segment lost 3 bases and the J segment 5 bases; nucleotides outside the gene matches: 16. The DNA of the CDR3 is TGTGCCAGCAGCGAGGCCCCAACTAGCGGGAGTGAGCAGGACGAGCAGTACTTC. Protein: CASSEAPTSGSEQDEQYF.

The J gene is TRBJ2-3, the V gene TRBV7-6, with a weak D call TRBD1 (6 bases). This CDR3 has 16 residues. Germline CDR1 reads SGHVS; CDR2 reads FNYEAQ. V lost 1 base and J 0 bases, leaving 11 bases between the germline ends. The CDR3 protein is CASSLVGGGSTDTQYF. The DNA of the CDR3 is TGTGCCAGCAGCTTAGTAGGGGGTGGGAGCACAGATACGCAGTATTTT.

This rearrangement joins TRBV5-1 to TRBJ2-1; 7 bases fit TRBD2. CDR3 length equals 13 residues. After removal of 4 bases from V and 5 bases from J, the junction contained 3 bases not matched to a gene. Germline V lookup: CDR1 SGHRS, CDR2 YFSETQ. CDR3 in DNA: TGCGCCAGCAGCACGAGCGGGAACAATGAGCAGTTCTTC. Its protein is CASSTSGNNEQFF.